This T cell receptor beta chain emerged from a study of shared clonotypes between healthy human individuals. The overall study: The plates for each donor numbered three CD4 naive, three CD4 memory, two CD8 naive and one CD8 memory.

Produced via immunoSEQ multiplex PCR; TCRdb's table is partial and in-frame only. Seen here are about 510,000 clones, less than 96% observed once, and the top ten hold approximately 0.062%. Remarks on this clone: What it binds is not known.

The length of the CDR3 is 15 residues. Between the trimmed V and J ends, which lost 6 bases and 0 bases, there was a span of 14 bases. Germline V gene sequence: CDR1 MNHEY, CDR2 SVGAGI. Study-wide results and caveats: Non-shared clonotypes were found to have lower generation probabilities than the clonotypes that were shared by all four of the sorted-subset donors.

The J gene is TRBJ1-2, the V gene TRBV6-5; D is perhaps TRBD1 (6 bases). The sequenced sample was naive CD4+ T cells sorted from blood. Subset: CD45RA+ positively selected. This receptor was taken from a woman aged 25 to 45 in good health. The CDR3, as DNA: TGTGCCAGCAGAACAACGGGACATCCTAACTATGGCTACACCTTC. This translates into CASRTTGHPNYGYTF.